This T cell receptor beta chain was profiled in a study of blood T cell repertoires in COVID-19. The assay was immunoSEQ multiplex PCR, and TCRdb's table has in-frame clones only and misses some. This sample yields about 240,000 clones, of which about nine tenths are seen a single time; 2.5% to 3% belongs to the top ten. This study enrolled people aged about 18 to 100 from about two dozen US geographic areas. Looked up from germline, CDR1 is PRHDT and CDR2 is FYEKMQ (reference sequence). The CDR3 totals 15 residues. V was trimmed by 5 bases and J by 3 bases, leaving 15 bases between them. This clonotype was obtained from a woman aged 25 to 45 with acute COVID-19. The sequencing sample was made of PBMCs or T cells enriched from blood (not recorded which). The V gene is TRBV13, the J gene TRBJ2-3; maybe TRBD1 (6 bases). In DNA form, the CDR3 reads TGTGCCAGCAGCGGGATGTCTGACAGGACAGATACGCAGTATTTT. Its translation: CASSGMSDRTDTQYF.